This record concerns one T cell receptor beta chain sequence. Germline V lookup: CDR1 LNHDA, CDR2 SQIVND (reference sequence). This CDR3 has 15 amino acids. V was pared by 6 bases and J by 5 bases, with 19 bases between. This sample was taken from a study of T cell responses to AZD1222 COVID-19 vaccine. Overall study: Second doses were pooled across both intervals (about 4 or about 12 weeks).

Generated by immunoSEQ multiplex PCR, the TCRdb table keeps only in-frame clones and is missing some. The sample yields about 120,000 clones, around 90% seen once. The V gene is TRBV19, the J gene TRBJ1-2; no firm D call. This material consisted of peripheral blood, taken on day 0 of AZD1222 vaccination. The TCR was taken from an adult in good health. The CDR3 reads CASSRNLFGQYGYTF. DNA for the CDR3: TGTGCCAGTAGCCGCAACTTATTCGGGCAGTATGGCTACACCTTC.